These 25 T cell receptor beta chains share one sample of origin, sequenced in a study of blood T cell repertoires in COVID-19. This table comes from immunoSEQ multiplex PCR, and its TCRdb copy is limited to in-frame clones, with some not included. This sample carries 200,000 to 250,000 clones, 80% to 90% of them seen once, and the ten largest clones take approximately 6%. The sample was peripheral blood. The origin of the receptors is an elderly man with acute or convalescent COVID-19.

The chain combines TRBV4-3 with TRBJ1-2, with a weak D call TRBD1 (6 bases). Between the trimmed V and J ends, which lost 5 bases and 4 bases, there was a span of 17 bases. CDR3 length: 15 residues. Germline V gene lookup returns CDR1 LGHNA and CDR2 YSLEER. The CDR3 reads CASSAVVGGSYGYTF. CDR3 in DNA: TGCGCCAGCAGCGCGGTAGTTGGGGGCTCCTATGGCTACACCTTC.

V usage is TRBV19 and J usage is TRBJ2-1, with D perhaps matching TRBD2 (6 bases). Germline-derived CDR1 and CDR2 are LNHDA and SQIVND (reference sequence). V lost 6 bases and J lost 5, with 17 bases in between. The CDR3 is made up of 15 amino acids. CDR3 sequence reads: CASRFSGLPHNEQFF. The CDR3 DNA sequence: TGTGCCAGTAGGTTCTCCGGACTACCTCACAATGAGCAGTTCTTC.

The chain employs TRBV6-2 or TRBV6-3 and TRBJ1-2, with D perhaps matching TRBD1 (5 bases). This CDR3 has 15 residues. V dropped 7 bases and J dropped 0 bases, with 15 bases sitting between them. Germline assignment: CDR1 MNHEY and CDR2 SVGEGT. This CDR3 reads CASNPTGLSNYGYTF. In DNA form, the CDR3 reads TGTGCCAGCAACCCTACAGGACTATCTAACTATGGCTACACCTTC.

This clone was detected once. J is TRBJ1-1 and V is TRBV5-1; maybe TRBD1 (6 bases). Germline V lookup: CDR1 SGHRS, CDR2 YFSETQ. This CDR3 comprises 14 residues. V was pared by 4 bases and J by 6 bases, with 16 bases between. The CDR3 protein is CASSPLTGWAEAFF. CDR3 nucleotide sequence: TGCGCCAGCAGCCCTCTGACAGGATGGGCTGAAGCTTTCTTT.

The chain employs TRBV13 and TRBJ1-6, with TRBD1 matching 9 bases. Germline CDR1 PRHDT, CDR2 FYEKMQ (reference sequence). CDR3 length: 16 residues. V lost 5 bases, J lost 6 bases, and 8 bases stayed unmatched. The CDR3 reads CASSAARDRVNSPLHF. CDR3 bases: TGTGCCAGCAGCGCAGCCCGGGACAGGGTTAATTCACCCCTCCACTTT.

The sample holds a few counts of this clone. The genes are TRBV7-2 and TRBJ2-3; 9 bases are shared with TRBD2. With 5 bases clipped from V and 2 bases from J, the junction kept 8 bases outside the gene matches. Germline lookup yields CDR1 SGHTA and CDR2 FQGNSA. CDR3 size: 16 residues. CDR3 loop: CASSPLAGSYTDTQYF. CDR3 bases: TGTGCCAGCAGCCCGCTAGCGGGATCCTACACAGATACGCAGTATTTT.

As concerns this clone: At the DNA level, this CDR3 is encoded by other sequences in the same sample as well. The J gene is TRBJ2-5, the V gene TRBV7-2; 7 nucleotides match TRBD2. The trim removed 5 bases at V and 4 bases at J, leaving 7 bases unmatched. The CDR3 runs 14 residues. Germline V CDR1 and CDR2: SGHTA, FQGNSA. CDR3 coding DNA: TGTGCCAGCAGCCTCTTGGGCGGGGGAGAGACCCAGTACTTC. This gives the protein CASSLLGGGETQYF.

V usage is TRBV7-3 and J usage is TRBJ2-2; 8 bases line up with TRBD2. CDR3 length: 17 amino acids. Trimming cost V 5 bases and J 6 bases; bases outside gene matches: 14. Germline-derived CDR1 and CDR2 are SGHTA and FQGTGA. The CDR3 reads CASSGSGTSDFSGELFF. DNA for the CDR3: TGTGCCAGCAGCGGTTCCGGGACTAGTGATTTCTCCGGGGAGCTGTTTTTT.

The rearrangement links TRBV6-5 to TRBJ1-2, with 10 bases that match TRBD1. After removal of 10 bases from V and 4 bases from J, the junction contained 12 bases not matched to a gene. The germline V gene has CDR1 MNHEY and CDR2 SVGAGI. The CDR3 extends over 15 amino acids. CDR3 coding DNA: TGTGCCACCGTGGACAGGGGGTCCGGGGCCTATGGCTACACCTTC. This gives the protein CATVDRGSGAYGYTF.

The chain has TRBV19 and TRBJ1-5; D is possibly TRBD1 (6 bases). V lost 2 bases, J lost 5 bases, and 10 bases lay in between. This CDR3 spans 14 amino acids. The V gene's germline CDR1 is LNHDA and CDR2 SQIVND (reference sequence). CDR3 bases: TGTGCCAGTAGTATACCGGGGGGCTATCAGCCCCAGCATTTT. This sequence encodes CASSIPGGYQPQHF. Based on the CDR3 plus reference TRBV19 and TRBJ1-5, the full variable domain is DGGITQSPKYLFRKEGQNVTLSCEQNLNHDAMYWYRQDPGQGLRLIYYSQIVNDFQKGDIAEGYSVSREKKESFPLTVTSAQKNPTAFYLCASSIPGGYQPQHFGDGTRLSIL.

CDR3 region: CASSPTGGGTEAFF. CDR3 nucleotide sequence: TGTGCCAGCAGCCCTACAGGGGGCGGCACTGAAGCTTTCTTT. This chain links TRBV7-9 with TRBJ1-1, with 9 bases lining up with TRBD1. Germline V gene lookup returns CDR1 SEHNR and CDR2 FQNEAQ (reference sequence). Trimming at V came to 5 bases and at J to 4 bases, leaving 5 bases not matched to a gene. This CDR3 spans 14 amino acids. The full variable domain, completed using reference TRBV7-9 and TRBJ1-1, is DTGVSQNPRHKITKRGQNVTFRCDPISEHNRLYWYRQTLGQGPEFLTYFQNEAQLEKSRLLSDRFSAERPKGSFSTLEIQRTEQGDSAMYLCASSPTGGGTEAFFGQGTRLTVV.

The rearrangement links TRBV7-2 to TRBJ1-2; 7 nucleotides agree with TRBD1. Germline V gene lookup returns CDR1 SGHTA and CDR2 FQGNSA. V was pared by 5 bases and J by 2 bases, with 2 bases of the junction left unmatched. The CDR3 is 13 amino acids. The CDR3 protein is CASSQGQNYGYTF. As DNA, the CDR3 is TGTGCCAGCAGCCAGGGACAGAACTATGGCTACACCTTC.

The chain carries TRBV3-1 (or the pseudogene TRBV3-2) and TRBJ2-1, with D possibly matching TRBD1 (6 bases). The V end was cut by 4 bases, the J end by 2 bases, with 12 bases between. CDR3 length: 15 amino acids. The germline V gene has CDR1 LGHDT and CDR2 YNNKEL (reference sequence). For the CDR3, the DNA is TGTGCCAGCAGCCCAACCACAGGGCCCTACAATGAGCAGTTCTTC. It encodes CASSPTTGPYNEQFF.

The chain links TRBV5-1 to TRBJ1-2, with 7 bases fitting TRBD1. J lost 2 bases, V lost 0 bases, and 1 base had no gene match. This CDR3 is built from 14 residues. Germline CDR1 is SGHRS and CDR2 is YFSETQ. CDR3 DNA: TGCGCCAGCAGCTTGGACAGGGGAAACTATGGCTACACCTTC. This codes for CASSLDRGNYGYTF.

This chain connects TRBV6-1 to TRBJ2-7; TRBD1 matches 8 bases. Germline assignment: CDR1 MNHNS and CDR2 SASEGT. V trimming: 0 bases; J trimming: 6 bases; junction bases outside the gene matches: 4. The CDR3 extends over 14 amino acids. In DNA form, the CDR3 reads TGTGCCAGCAGTGAAGCGGCCAGGGGGCGCGAGCAGTACTTC. It translates to CASSEAARGREQYF.

The chain uses TRBV28 and TRBJ1-1; D is perhaps TRBD1 (5 bases). Germline-derived CDR1 and CDR2 are MDHEN and SYDVKM. Trimming removed 2 bases at V and 5 bases at J, with 18 bases between. This CDR3 has 16 amino acids. Here the CDR3 reads CASSLPPGLTGTEAFF. As DNA, the CDR3 is TGTGCCAGCAGTTTACCCCCGGGACTTACGGGTACTGAAGCTTTCTTT.

The V gene is TRBV6-5, the J gene TRBJ2-7, with 9 bases matching TRBD1. Germline V gene sequence: CDR1 MNHEY, CDR2 SVGAGI. This CDR3 is 15 amino acids long. After removal of 3 bases from V and 5 bases from J, the junction contained 8 bases not matched to a gene. The DNA for the CDR3 is TGTGCCAGCAGTTATAAGGGACAGGGCAGGCACGAGCAGTACTTC. It yields the protein CASSYKGQGRHEQYF.

The chain employs TRBV19 and TRBJ2-1; TRBD2 matches 11 bases. Looked up from germline, CDR1 is LNHDA and CDR2 is SQIVND (reference sequence). Trimming took 2 bases from V and 6 from J; bases not matched to a gene: 6. The CDR3 totals 16 residues. The CDR3 DNA reads as TGTGCCAGTAGTATATCCCTAGCGGGAGGCCGCAATGAGCAGTTCTTC. It specifies CASSISLAGGRNEQFF.

As regards this clone: Other DNA sequences from this sample encode an identical CDR3 as well. The chain uses TRBV27 and TRBJ2-2; 11 bases are a match to TRBD2. The CDR3 consists of 16 residues. V shed 4 bases and J 2 bases; nucleotides not matched to a gene: 3. Per germline, CDR1 MNHEY and CDR2 SMNVEV (reference sequence). The CDR3 DNA follows: TGTGCCAGCAGTTGGGGGACTAGCGGAAACACCGGGGAGCTGTTTTTT. Translating it yields CASSWGTSGNTGELFF.

The rearrangement links TRBV27 to TRBJ1-5; TRBD1 matches 7 bases. Germline V CDR1 and CDR2: MNHEY, SMNVEV (reference sequence). The CDR3 is 14 residues long. Germline trimming cut 7 bases from V and 2 bases from J; bases unmatched to any gene: 5. The CDR3 reads CASNPGGRNQPQHF. Written as DNA, the CDR3 is TGTGCCAGCAACCCAGGGGGGCGCAATCAGCCCCAGCATTTT.

This chain uses TRBV5-1 with TRBJ2-1; 8 nucleotides agree with TRBD1. This CDR3 spans 15 amino acids. Germline V gene sequence: CDR1 SGHRS, CDR2 YFSETQ. V shed 4 bases and J 2 bases; nucleotides not matched to a gene: 5. CDR3 nucleotide sequence: TGCGCCAGCAGCCCGTCGACAGGGGCCTACAATGAGCAGTTCTTC. As protein: CASSPSTGAYNEQFF.

The chain joins TRBV18 to TRBJ2-2, with D perhaps TRBD2 (5 bases). Germline assignment: CDR1 KGHSH and CDR2 LQKENI. The CDR3 totals 15 residues. Trimming took 0 bases from V and 4 from J, leaving 9 bases between them. The CDR3 nucleotides are TGTGCCAGCTCACCACCTTCGGGAACCACCGGGGAGCTGTTTTTT. It is translated as CASSPPSGTTGELFF.

This chain connects TRBV30 to TRBJ2-2; no clear D. In germline, CDR1 is GTSNPN, CDR2 SVGIG (reference sequence). The germline V and J ends were trimmed by 0 bases and 4 bases, with 6 bases remaining between them. The CDR3 covers 13 residues. The CDR3 DNA sequence: TGTGCCTGGAGTGTTCAGGCCACCGGGGAGCTGTTTTTT. Translated, it gives CAWSVQATGELFF.

With respect to this clone: Its ends do not fully match the called genes, so a read error is possible. The CDR3 DNA reads as TGCAGCGTTGATCAAGGACAGGTAGAGTCGCACTTC. Translated, it gives CSVDQGQVESHF. This chain uses TRBV29-1 with TRBJ1-2; TRBD1 matches 7 bases. CDR3 length equals 12 residues. CDR1 is SQVTM and CDR2 is ANQGSEA in the germline V gene.

The J gene is TRBJ2-5, the V gene TRBV7-2; the match to TRBD2 covers 11 bases. Unmatched junction bases numbered 5, after V lost 2 bases and J lost 3 bases. Germline loops: CDR1 SGHTA, CDR2 FQGNSA. The CDR3 is 16 amino acids. CDR3 protein: CASSLSLAGGKETQYF. CDR3 DNA: TGTGCCAGCAGCTTATCCCTAGCGGGAGGAAAAGAGACCCAGTACTTC.